Listed below are T cell receptor beta chains from one sample, sequenced in a study of cytomegalovirus exposure and HLA in healthy donors. Sequencing was performed with immunoSEQ multiplex PCR; in TCRdb, only in-frame clones are kept and a portion is missing. The sample table sets out roughly 200,000 clones. The sequenced sample was PBMCs. These receptors all stem from a girl aged 2-10 years in good health and CMV-seropositive. CDR3s include the opening cysteine and the closing phenylalanine or tryptophan. The D gene is left open where the match is weak.

TRBV28,NA,TRBJ2-7,TGTGCCAGCAGGTCCCAGGGGTCGCACTACGAGCAGTACTTC,CASRSQGSHYEQYF
TRBV28,TRBD1,TRBJ1-2,TGTGCCAGCAAAATTACCGGGACAGGGACCCCACTAGCCTATGGCTACACCTTC,CASKITGTGTPLAYGYTF
TRBV29-1,NA,TRBJ2-7,TGCAGCGTTGCTCCTCTCCAGGGGTCCTACGAGCAGTACTTC,CSVAPLQGSYEQYF
TRBV9,NA,TRBJ2-3,TGTGCCAGCAGCGGGTCGCGGCACACAGATACGCAGTATTTT,CASSGSRHTDTQYF
TRBV28,NA,TRBJ2-4,TGTGCCAGCAGCAATCGACTTTTTTTAGCCTCCGAAGCCAAAAACATTCAGTACTTC,CASSNRLFLASEAKNIQYF
TRBV7-2,TRBD2,TRBJ2-4,TGTGCCAGCAGCTTAGGGCTAGCGGGAGTCTTGGATAAAAACATTCAGTACTTC,CASSLGLAGVLDKNIQYF
TRBV9,TRBD1,TRBJ1-4,TGTGCCAGCAGCGAGACAGGGGAAAAACTGTTTTTT,CASSETGEKLFF
TRBV2,NA,TRBJ1-5,TGTGCCAGCAGGGGAGCGGGCCAGAATCAGCCCCAGCATTTT,CASRGAGQNQPQHF
TRBV25-1,NA,TRBJ2-1,TGTGCCAGCAGTGACTTATCAACTCATAGCGGAAAGCAGTTCTTC,CASSDLSTHSGKQFF
TRBV28,TRBD2,TRBJ2-3,TGTGCCAGCAGTTTAGTGGGCGGGGGAGGGTCGGATACGCAGTATTTT,CASSLVGGGGSDTQYF
TRBV28,NA,TRBJ2-5,TGTGCCAGCGGGGAGTCCGGGGAGACCCAGTACTTC,CASGESGETQYF
TRBV4-1,TRBD2,TRBJ2-7,TGCGCCAGCAGCCAAGATCGGAAACTAGCGGGAGTCCACGAGCAGTACTTC,CASSQDRKLAGVHEQYF
TRBV5-4,NA,TRBJ2-7,TGTGCCAGCAGCTTTACGGGTACCTACGAGCAGTACTTC,CASSFTGTYEQYF
TRBV2,TRBD2,TRBJ2-3,TGTGCCAGCAGCCTCGACAAGACTAGCGGTAGCACAGATACGCAGTATTTT,CASSLDKTSGSTDTQYF
TRBV7-2,TRBD1,TRBJ1-2,TGTGCCAGCAGCTTACTGCAGGGGGCTAGGGGCTACACCTTC,CASSLLQGARGYTF
TRBV11-2,NA,TRBJ2-2,TGTGCCAGCAGCGAATTTTCAGGACAAAGGGGCGGGGAGCTGTTTTTT,CASSEFSGQRGGELFF
TRBV9,NA,TRBJ2-7,TGTGCCAGCAGCGTTGCGAGTAGCTCCTACGAGCAGTACTTC,CASSVASSSYEQYF
TRBV27,TRBD2,TRBJ2-2,TGTGCCAGCAGGGGACTAGCGGGAGTAAGCACCGGGGAGCTGTTTTTT,CASRGLAGVSTGELFF
TRBV7-2,NA,TRBJ2-5,TGTGCCAGCAGCGCCCGAGGAGGGGCCCAGTACTTC,CASSARGGAQYF
TRBV11-3,TRBD2,TRBJ2-1,TGTGCCAGCAGCTTAGCCCCTAGCGGGAATAGTAATGAGCAGTTCTTC,CASSLAPSGNSNEQFF
TRBV7-9,NA,TRBJ1-2,TGTGCCAGCAGCTTAGTTACAGCCCAATATGGCTACACCTTC,CASSLVTAQYGYTF
TRBV7-9,TRBD1,TRBJ1-6,TGTGCCAGCAGCCCGGGACAGAATTCACCCCTCCACTTT,CASSPGQNSPLHF